Below are 11 T cell receptor beta chains sequenced from a single sample in a study of a mutant IDH1 vaccine in newly diagnosed glioma. Antigens for these TCRs are unknown. TCRdb's table, derived via immunoSEQ multiplex PCR, lists solely in-frame clones and lacks some. The top ten clones hold approximately 5.7% of a sample with about 38,000 clones, approximately 80% of them seen once. Time point specified: week 5, during vaccination. A 20-mer mutant IDH1 peptide at 300 ug was injected subcutaneously with topical imiquimod. Source: PBMCs, taken from a glioma patient whose treatment included an IDH1 peptide vaccine. All receptors derive from a middle-aged man with glioma.

This sequence joins TRBV7-9 and TRBJ1-6; a weak D match, TRBD1 (5 bases). V dropped 6 bases and J dropped 3 bases, with 9 bases sitting between them. Germline loops: CDR1 SEHNR, CDR2 FQNEAQ (reference sequence). The CDR3 runs to 14 residues. The CDR3 sequence is CASRGGSYNSPLHF. Written as DNA, the CDR3 is TGTGCCAGCAGGGGGGGGAGCTATAATTCACCCCTCCACTTT.

The V call is TRBV18, the J call TRBJ1-1; 11 bases line up with TRBD1. With 6 bases clipped from V and 10 bases from J, the junction kept 7 bases outside the gene matches. The CDR3 length is 13 residues. Germline CDR1 is KGHSH and CDR2 is LQKENI. CDR3 amino acids: CASSQGQGDRAFF. The CDR3 DNA follows: TGTGCCAGCTCCCAGGGACAGGGGGATAGAGCTTTCTTT.

The count of this clone is one. The chain couples TRBV2 to TRBJ2-2; maybe TRBD2 (5 bases). Germline V CDR1 and CDR2: SNHLY, FYNNEI. The CDR3 runs to 15 residues. V was clipped by 6 bases and J by 2 bases, with 13 bases between them. CDR3 region: CASSREWGNTGELFF. The CDR3 DNA follows: TGTGCCAGCAGCCGGGAATGGGGTAACACCGGGGAGCTGTTTTTT.

The chain recombines TRBV19 with TRBJ1-1; 10 nucleotides match TRBD1. Germline V gives CDR1 LNHDA, CDR2 SQIVND (reference sequence). V lost 8 bases to trimming and J lost 4 bases; unmatched junction nucleotides: 4. The CDR3 loop spans 13 amino acids. The CDR3 protein is CASGDRGSTEAFF. DNA of the CDR3: TGTGCCAGTGGGGACAGGGGAAGCACTGAAGCTTTCTTT. The complete variable domain, with remaining parts taken from reference TRBV19 and TRBJ1-1, reads DGGITQSPKYLFRKEGQNVTLSCEQNLNHDAMYWYRQDPGQGLRLIYYSQIVNDFQKGDIAEGYSVSREKKESFPLTVTSAQKNPTAFYLCASGDRGSTEAFFGQGTRLTVV.

The rearrangement joins TRBV21-1 to TRBJ2-1. TRBV21-1 is classified as a pseudogene. The CDR3 is 12 residues long. The CDR3 DNA reads TGTGCCAGCAGACAAGGTTGGAATGAGCAGTTCTTC. Translation gives CASRQGWNEQFF.

This chain connects TRBV25-1 to TRBJ2-5, with D perhaps matching TRBD2 (6 bases). The CDR3 spans 14 residues. V lost 8 bases to trimming and J lost 4 bases, with 17 bases between them. In germline, CDR1 is MGHDK, CDR2 SYGVNS. CDR3 coding DNA: TGTGCCAGCGGGCTCCCGGGGGTCGGAGAGACCCAGTACTTC. This translates into CASGLPGVGETQYF.

The sample holds a few counts of this clone. V gene TRBV6-1 combines with J gene TRBJ1-2; D possibly corresponds to TRBD1 (6 bases). The germline V gene encodes CDR1 MNHNS and CDR2 SASEGT. The V and J ends lost 5 bases and 6 bases respectively, with 16 bases between them. This CDR3 region has 14 residues. The CDR3 bases are TGTGCCAGCAGTCGTAGTGGGGGGCTCAATGGCTACACCTTC. Translation gives CASSRSGGLNGYTF.

This clone was counted between two and nine times. V is TRBV21-1 and J is TRBJ1-4; the table calls TRBD1, which could not be checked here. TRBV21-1 is given as a pseudogene. The CDR3 length is 16 residues. DNA of the CDR3: TGTGCCAGCAGCAAAGCCCACAGACCAACTAATGAAAAACTGTTTTTT. Residues: CASSKAHRPTNEKLFF.

DNA for the CDR3: TGCGCCAGCAGCTTGGTTGGGGGTCTTAATTCACCCCTCCACTTT. This codes for CASSLVGGLNSPLHF. This chain links TRBV5-1 with TRBJ1-6; TRBD1 might be the D (5 bases). In germline, CDR1 is SGHRS, CDR2 YFSETQ. The CDR3 is 15 residues long. With 0 bases removed from V and 6 bases from J, the gap between germline ends came to 10 bases.

To note about this clone: This specimen includes other DNA sequences encoding the same CDR3. This chain joins TRBV6-5 and TRBJ2-7, with a possible D match to TRBD1 (6 bases). Germline V CDR1 and CDR2: MNHEY, SVGAGI. CDR3 length equals 14 residues. Trimming left V 0 bases short and J 0 bases short, with 6 bases between. CDR3 nucleotide sequence: TGTGCCAGCAGTTACTCGGACAGCTCCTACGAGCAGTACTTC. It encodes CASSYSDSSYEQYF.

The chain couples TRBV5-6 to TRBJ1-6; D remains unclear. CDR3 length: 14 amino acids. CDR1 is SGHDT, CDR2 YYEEEE, per germline. The germline V and J ends were trimmed by 6 bases and 5 bases, with 12 bases remaining between them. Here the CDR3 reads CASTSGPNNSPLHF. The CDR3 DNA is TGTGCCAGCACAAGCGGGCCTAATAATTCACCCCTCCACTTT.